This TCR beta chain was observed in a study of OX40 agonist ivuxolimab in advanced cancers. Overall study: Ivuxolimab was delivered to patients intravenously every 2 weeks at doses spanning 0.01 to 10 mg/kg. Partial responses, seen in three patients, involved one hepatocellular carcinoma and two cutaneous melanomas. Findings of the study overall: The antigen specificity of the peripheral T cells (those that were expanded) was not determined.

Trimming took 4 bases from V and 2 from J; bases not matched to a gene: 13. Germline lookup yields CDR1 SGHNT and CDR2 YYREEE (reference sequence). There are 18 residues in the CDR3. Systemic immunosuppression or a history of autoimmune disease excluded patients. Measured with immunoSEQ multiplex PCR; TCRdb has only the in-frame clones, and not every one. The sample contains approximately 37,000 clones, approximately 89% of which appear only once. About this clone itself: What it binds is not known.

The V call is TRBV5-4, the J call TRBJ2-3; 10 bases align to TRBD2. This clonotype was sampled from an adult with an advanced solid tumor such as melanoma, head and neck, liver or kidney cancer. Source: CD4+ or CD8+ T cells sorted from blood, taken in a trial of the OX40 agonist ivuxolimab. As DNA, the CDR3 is TGTGCCAGCAGCCCCGAGGGACTGACTAGCGGGCCCACAGATACGCAGTATTTT. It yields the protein CASSPEGLTSGPTDTQYF.